This entry is about one TCR beta chain. Its antigen remains unknown. An end of the junction does not agree with germline; a read error may underlie this. The CDR3 runs 14 residues. The germline CDR1 and CDR2 sequences are MNHNS and SASEGT. The entry originates in a study of regulatory T cells in long-lasting Graves disease. Study-wide background: For a period under 3 months, newly diagnosed Graves' patients had taken antithyroid drugs. Points from the study as a whole: TCR diversity was lower in persistent than newly diagnosed Graves' disease. With persistent disease, TRBV28, TRBJ1-2 and TRBJ2-5 were the favored segments.

Arm-PCR of CDR3 regions with iRepertoire HTBI primers generated TCR beta libraries. TCRdb re-called the multiplex PCR reads with MiXCR, one entry per CDR3 protein. The sample lists some 490,000 distinct CDR3 sequences; about 12% were seen once. The time point was: newly diagnosed GD, antithyroid drugs for less than 3 months. The TCR library was made from RNA extracted from PBMCs. Under American Thyroid Association guidelines, Graves' disease was diagnosed. These records were also assigned to another study, of T cells in Graves' hyperthyroidism and ophthalmopathy.

The receptor's source is a woman aged 25 to 39 with Graves disease. Sequences were derived from peripheral blood mononuclear cells (PBMCs), sampled at new diagnosis, from a patient treated with antithyroid drugs. The chain carries TRBV6-1 and TRBJ2-7, with TRBD2 matching over 8 bases. The CDR3 here is CASRLAGSSSEQYF. The CDR3 DNA is TGTGCCAGCAGATTAGCGGGATCCTCCTCCGAGCAGTACTTC.